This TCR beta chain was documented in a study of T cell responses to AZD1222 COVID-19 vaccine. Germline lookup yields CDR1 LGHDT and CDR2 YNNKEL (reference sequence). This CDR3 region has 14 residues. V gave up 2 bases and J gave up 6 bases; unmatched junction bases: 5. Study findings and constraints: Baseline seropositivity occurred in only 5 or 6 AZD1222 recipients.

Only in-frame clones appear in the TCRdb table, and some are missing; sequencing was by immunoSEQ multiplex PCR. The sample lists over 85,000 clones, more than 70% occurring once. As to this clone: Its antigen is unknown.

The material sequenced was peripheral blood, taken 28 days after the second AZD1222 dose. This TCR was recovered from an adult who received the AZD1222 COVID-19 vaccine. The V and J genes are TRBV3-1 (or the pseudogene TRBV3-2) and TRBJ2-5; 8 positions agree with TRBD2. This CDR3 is CASSQSSGVKTQYF. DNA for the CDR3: TGTGCCAGCAGCCAAAGTAGCGGGGTAAAGACCCAGTACTTC.